This T cell receptor beta chain stems from a study of long-term antiretroviral therapy in people with HIV. Version v3.0 of the immunoSEQ assay ran at survey level. The repertoire was sequenced with immunoSEQ multiplex PCR; TCRdb's copy has only in-frame clones and lacks some. Of tens of thousands of clones detected, approximately 92% appear once; the ten largest clones hold around 4.5%. From germline, CDR1 is MNHEY and CDR2 SMNVEV (reference sequence). This CDR3 comprises 15 residues. Trimming took off 5 bases at V and 3 bases at J, with 16 bases between the two ends. Whole-study results and caveats: Repertoires in HIV (unlike those of controls) had narrower CDR3 length ranges. Blood, drawn from about 2003 to 2018, may reflect older ART regimens. Dominating the repertoire at all time points were the clones that expanded before ART.

The content of samples before DNA extraction was about 0.9-11 million cryopreserved PBMC. Notes on this clone: Its cognate antigen is unknown.

This sequence was found in a middle-aged woman with HIV. This material consisted of unsorted PBMCs, taken about 5.2 years after starting antiretroviral therapy. The rearrangement uses TRBV27 and TRBJ1-1; unclear D gene. The CDR3 DNA follows: TGTGCCAGCAGTCCCTTCGGGTCACTCTACACTGAAGCTTTCTTT. It yields the protein CASSPFGSLYTEAFF.